Listed below are T cell receptor beta chains from one sample, sequenced in a study of blood T cell repertoires in COVID-19. Here immunoSEQ multiplex PCR was the method, and the copy in TCRdb shows in-frame clones only, minus some. The sample has about 230,000 clones, approximately 87% seen once; the top ten hold 2% to 3%. The sequenced sample consisted of peripheral blood. These receptor sequences come from an older woman with active or convalescent COVID-19. Each CDR3 is given with its conserved first and last residue. The order of the fields is D gene, clone size, J gene, V gene, CDR3 protein, CDR3 DNA. A D gene is named only where the DNA matches it firmly. The size of a clone is reported for some rows only, either as once, few or many, or as a class for expanded clones.

TRBD1 | . | TRBJ1-4 | TRBV28 | CASRPGQTDPCIF | TGTGCCAGCAGACCGGGACAGACTGATCCATGTATTTTT
TRBD2 | . | TRBJ2-5 | TRBV7-2 | CASSLVPLAGALQETQYF | TGTGCCAGCAGCTTAGTTCCCCTAGCGGGGGCTCTCCAAGAGACCCAGTACTTC
TRBD2 | . | TRBJ2-1 | TRBV28 | CASSFRASGSWAQFF | TGTGCCAGCAGTTTCAGGGCTAGCGGGAGTTGGGCGCAGTTCTTC
. | . | TRBJ2-1 | TRBV24-1 | CATSGSYNEQFF | TGTGCCACCAGTGGCAGCTACAATGAGCAGTTCTTC
. | . | TRBJ1-2 | TRBV5-5 | CASSLARGANYGYTF | TGTGCCAGCAGCTTGGCCCGGGGGGCTAACTATGGCTACACCTTC
. | . | TRBJ2-7 | TRBV11-3 | CASSLNKENRTGEQYF | TGTGCCAGCAGCTTAAACAAGGAGAATCGCACGGGCGAGCAGTACTTC
TRBD1 | . | TRBJ2-7 | TRBV28 | CASRPQGVTYEQYF | TGTGCCAGCAGGCCACAGGGGGTTACCTACGAGCAGTACTTC
. | . | TRBJ1-4 | TRBV7-2 | CASSLGPRQITFF | TGTGCCAGCAGCTTAGGACCGAGACAGATAACGTTTTTT
. | . | TRBJ1-3 | TRBV30 | CAWSLSGNTIYF | TGTGCCTGGAGTCTTTCTGGAAACACCATATATTTT
TRBD2 | . | TRBJ2-3 | TRBV4-1 | CASSRSGLADTDTQYF | TGCGCCAGCAGCCGATCGGGACTAGCGGACACAGATACGCAGTATTTT
. | . | TRBJ2-1 | TRBV5-1 | CASSEDTLYNEQFF | TGCGCCAGCAGCGAGGACACCCTCTACAATGAGCAGTTCTTC
. | . | TRBJ2-7 | TRBV19 | CASSMSRGITYTYEQYF | TGTGCCAGTAGTATGAGTCGAGGAATAACCTACACATACGAGCAGTACTTC
. | . | TRBJ2-5 | TRBV3-1/TRBV3-2 | CASSQAVLQETQYF | TGTGCCAGCAGCCAAGCAGTCCTCCAAGAGACCCAGTACTTC
TRBD1 | . | TRBJ2-3 | TRBV20-1 | CSASPTGVATQYF | TGCAGTGCTAGTCCGACAGGGGTTGCTACGCAGTATTTT
. | . | TRBJ1-2 | TRBV7-8 | CASSAEFHGYTF | TGTGCCAGCAGCGCGGAGTTCCATGGCTACACCTTC
TRBD1 | . | TRBJ2-1 | TRBV5-1 | CASSAQGISSYNEQFF | TGCGCCAGCAGCGCACAGGGGATTAGCTCCTACAATGAGCAGTTCTTC
TRBD1 | . | TRBJ1-2 | TRBV3-1/TRBV3-2 | CASSQSWSQGAPGYGYTF | TGTGCCAGCAGCCAATCCTGGTCACAGGGGGCTCCCGGCTATGGCTACACCTTC
. | . | TRBJ2-7 | TRBV6-5 | CASSPRRDPGEQYF | TGTGCCAGCTCGCCCCGGAGGGACCCGGGGGAGCAGTACTTC
TRBD2 | . | TRBJ2-5 | TRBV10-3 | CAIRLTSDQETQYF | TGTGCCATCAGACTGACTAGCGACCAAGAGACCCAGTACTTC
. | once | TRBJ2-7 | TRBV5-1 | CASSLDRAYEQYF | TGCGCCAGCAGCTTGGACAGGGCATACGAGCAGTACTTC
TRBD2 | . | TRBJ2-7 | TRBV18 | CASSLAGGSREQYF | TGTGCCAGCTCACTAGCGGGGGGCTCGAGGGAGCAGTACTTC
. | . | TRBJ2-5 | TRBV4-3 | CASSQVRLDAYQETQYF | TGCGCCAGCAGCCAAGTCCGGCTAGACGCGTACCAAGAGACCCAGTACTTC
. | . | TRBJ2-2 | TRBV21-1 | CASSKWRENTGELFF | TGTGCCAGCAGCAAATGGCGGGAGAACACCGGGGAGCTGTTTTTT
. | . | TRBJ1-1 | TRBV14 | CASSHRVAGREAFF | TGTGCCAGCAGCCATCGTGTTGCAGGGCGGGAAGCTTTCTTT
TRBD1 | . | TRBJ1-4 | TRBV9 | CASSSPTGDRTNEKLFF | TGTGCCAGCAGCTCGCCTACCGGGGACAGAACTAATGAAAAACTGTTTTTT
TRBD1 | . | TRBJ1-1 | TRBV18 | CASSGTGGREAFF | TGTGCCAGCTCAGGGACAGGGGGCAGGGAAGCTTTCTTT
TRBD1 | . | TRBJ1-2 | TRBV4-2 | CASSQGQGRDGYTF | TGTGCCAGCAGCCAGGGACAGGGACGAGATGGCTACACCTTC
. | few | TRBJ1-5 | TRBV5-1 | CASSLEDSFNQPQHF | TGCGCCAGCAGCTTGGAGGACAGTTTCAATCAGCCCCAGCATTTT
. | . | TRBJ1-3 | TRBV5-5 | CASSLWGGWMGNTIYF | TGTGCCAGCAGCTTGTGGGGCGGCTGGATGGGAAACACCATATATTTT
TRBD2 | . | TRBJ2-1 | TRBV28 | CASSPSGSENNEQFF | TGTGCCAGCAGTCCAAGCGGGAGTGAAAACAATGAGCAGTTCTTC
. | . | TRBJ1-2 | TRBV10-3 | CAISASGLIYGYTF | TGTGCCATCAGCGCCTCGGGGTTGATCTATGGCTACACCTTC
TRBD2 | . | TRBJ2-2 | TRBV5-1 | CASSPLAGGGTGELFF | TGCGCCAGCAGCCCCCTAGCGGGAGGGGGCACCGGGGAGCTGTTTTTT
TRBD2 | . | TRBJ2-5 | TRBV13 | CASSPGGAGAMKTQYF | TGTGCCAGCAGCCCCGGGGGAGCGGGGGCCATGAAGACCCAGTACTTC
. | . | TRBJ1-1 | TRBV25-1 | CASSGYREAFF | TGTGCCAGCAGTGGTTACAGGGAAGCTTTCTTT
. | . | TRBJ1-2 | TRBV25-1 | CASSTAGASGYTF | TGTGCCAGCAGTACCGCAGGGGCGAGTGGCTACACCTTC
. | . | TRBJ1-1 | TRBV6-1 | CASSEQNMNTEAFF | TGTGCCAGCAGTGAACAAAACATGAACACTGAAGCTTTCTTT
TRBD1 | . | TRBJ1-3 | TRBV19 | CASSILGQSNSGNTIYF | TGTGCCAGTAGTATATTGGGACAGTCGAACTCTGGAAACACCATATATTTT
. | few | TRBJ2-1 | TRBV5-1 | CASSLEAGYRHEQFF | TGCGCCAGCAGCTTGGAGGCAGGCTACCGCCATGAGCAGTTCTTC
. | . | TRBJ1-5 | TRBV7-9 | CASSPDVGGSNQPQHF | TGTGCCAGCAGCCCTGATGTGGGAGGTAGCAATCAGCCCCAGCATTTT
TRBD2 | . | TRBJ2-7 | TRBV3-1/TRBV3-2 | CASSQVGTSGRQYF | TGTGCCAGCAGCCAAGTGGGAACTAGCGGGAGGCAGTACTTC
TRBD2 | once | TRBJ2-2 | TRBV19 | CASMGLAGNTGELFF | TGTGCCAGTATGGGACTAGCGGGAAACACCGGGGAGCTGTTTTTT
. | . | TRBJ1-1 | TRBV3-1/TRBV3-2 | CASSQQGNTEAFF | TGTGCCAGCAGCCAACAGGGGAACACTGAAGCTTTCTTT
TRBD1 | . | TRBJ2-3 | TRBV5-4 | CASKDRAEDTQYF | TGTGCCAGCAAGGACAGGGCGGAAGATACGCAGTATTTT
TRBD1 | . | TRBJ1-1 | TRBV29-1 | CSVEGQGEGAFF | TGCAGCGTTGAAGGACAGGGAGAGGGAGCTTTCTTT
. | . | TRBJ2-7 | TRBV20-1 | CSAERFYEQYF | TGCAGTGCTGAGCGGTTCTACGAGCAGTACTTC
TRBD1 | . | TRBJ2-7 | TRBV6-5 | CASRFGQGTYEQYF | TGTGCCAGCCGCTTCGGACAGGGAACCTACGAGCAGTACTTC
TRBD1 | few | TRBJ1-2 | TRBV5-5 | CASSLGTGWYGYTF | TGTGCCAGCAGCTTAGGGACAGGGTGGTATGGCTACACCTTC
. | . | TRBJ1-1 | TRBV27 | CASVPRAVNTEAFF | TGTGCCAGCGTACCCAGGGCGGTGAACACTGAAGCTTTCTTT
. | once | TRBJ2-1 | TRBV10-3 | CAISTGSPYNEQFF | TGTGCCATCAGTACGGGATCCCCCTACAATGAGCAGTTCTTC
. | . | TRBJ1-1 | TRBV19 | CASSQSQNTEAFF | TGTGCCAGTAGTCAGTCACAGAACACTGAAGCTTTCTTT
. | . | TRBJ2-4 | TRBV29-1 | CSVETGLLAKNIQYF | TGCAGCGTTGAAACAGGCTTGCTAGCCAAAAACATTCAGTACTTC
TRBD2 | . | TRBJ2-5 | TRBV4-2 | CASSSGGGETQYF | TGTGCCAGCAGCAGCGGGGGCGGGGAGACCCAGTACTTC
. | once | TRBJ1-6 | TRBV6-5 | CASSPWGPDSPLHF | TGTGCCAGCAGTCCGTGGGGGCCCGATTCACCCCTCCACTTT
. | few | TRBJ1-1 | TRBV3-1/TRBV3-2 | CASSLWRGGNTEAFF | TGTGCCAGCAGCCTCTGGAGGGGGGGGAACACTGAAGCTTTCTTT
TRBD1 | . | TRBJ2-1 | TRBV7-6 | CASSYGQGPYNEQFF | TGTGCCAGCAGCTACGGACAGGGACCCTACAATGAGCAGTTCTTC
. | . | TRBJ1-1 | TRBV12-3/TRBV12-4 | CASSRNTEAFF | TGTGCCAGCAGTCGGAACACTGAAGCTTTCTTT
TRBD1 | once | TRBJ2-7 | TRBV28 | CASSTGGGTGIYEQYF | TGTGCCAGCAGTACGGGTGGAGGGACAGGGATTTACGAGCAGTACTTC